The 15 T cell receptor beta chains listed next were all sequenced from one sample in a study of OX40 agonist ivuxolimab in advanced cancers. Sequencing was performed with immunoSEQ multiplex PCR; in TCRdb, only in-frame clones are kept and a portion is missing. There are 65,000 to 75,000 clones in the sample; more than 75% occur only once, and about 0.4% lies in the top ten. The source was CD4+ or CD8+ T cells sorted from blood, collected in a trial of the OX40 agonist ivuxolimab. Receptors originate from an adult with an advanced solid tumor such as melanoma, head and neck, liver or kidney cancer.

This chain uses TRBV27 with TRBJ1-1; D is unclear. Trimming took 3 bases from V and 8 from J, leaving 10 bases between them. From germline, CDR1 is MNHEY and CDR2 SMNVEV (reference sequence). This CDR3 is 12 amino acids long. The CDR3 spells CASSFGVGEAFF. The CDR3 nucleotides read TGTGCCAGCAGTTTCGGGGTCGGGGAAGCTTTCTTT.

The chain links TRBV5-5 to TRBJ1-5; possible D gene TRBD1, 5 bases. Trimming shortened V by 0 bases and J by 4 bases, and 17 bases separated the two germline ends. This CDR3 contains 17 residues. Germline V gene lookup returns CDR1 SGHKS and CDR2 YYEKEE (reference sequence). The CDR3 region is CASSLAKTTGGNQPQHF. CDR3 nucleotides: TGTGCCAGCAGCTTGGCCAAGACGACGGGGGGTAATCAGCCCCAGCATTTT.

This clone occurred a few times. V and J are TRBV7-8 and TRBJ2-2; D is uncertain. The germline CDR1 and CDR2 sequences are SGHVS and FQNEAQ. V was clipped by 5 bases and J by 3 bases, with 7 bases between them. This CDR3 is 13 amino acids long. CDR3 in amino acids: CASSPLYTGELFF. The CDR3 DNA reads TGTGCCAGCAGCCCGCTTTACACCGGGGAGCTGTTTTTT.

The DNA of the CDR3 is TGTGCCAGCAGCTTACTCACAGGGGAGGGTGACACCTTC. Its protein is CASSLLTGEGDTF. This sequence joins TRBV7-9 and TRBJ1-2; 7 nucleotides align to TRBD1. The CDR3 consists of 13 residues. Germline CDR1 is SEHNR and CDR2 is FQNEAQ (reference sequence). Trimming removed 2 bases from V and 12 bases from J; junction bases left unmatched: 9.

CDR3 in DNA: TGCGCCAGCACCATGGGGAGCTCTGGAAACACCATATATTTT. It is translated as CASTMGSSGNTIYF. The J gene is TRBJ1-3, the V gene TRBV5-1; D is ambiguous. The germline CDR1 and CDR2 sequences are SGHRS and YFSETQ. Trimming removed 6 bases from V and 0 bases from J, with 10 bases in between. This CDR3 contains 14 residues.

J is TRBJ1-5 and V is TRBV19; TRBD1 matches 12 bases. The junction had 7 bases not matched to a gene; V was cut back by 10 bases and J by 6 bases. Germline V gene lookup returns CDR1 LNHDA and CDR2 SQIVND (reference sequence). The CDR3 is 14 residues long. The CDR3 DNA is TGTGCCACAACCGGGACAGGGGGCCCTCAGCCCCAGCATTTT. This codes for CATTGTGGPQPQHF.

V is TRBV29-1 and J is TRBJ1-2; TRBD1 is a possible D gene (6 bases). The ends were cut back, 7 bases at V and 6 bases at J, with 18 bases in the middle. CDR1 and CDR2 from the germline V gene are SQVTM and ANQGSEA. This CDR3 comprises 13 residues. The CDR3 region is CSGEVMAGDGYTF. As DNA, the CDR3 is TGCAGCGGCGAGGTGATGGCAGGGGATGGCTACACCTTC.

CDR3 coding DNA: TGTGCCAGCAGTTCCGGGACTCAGGTACAAGATACGCAGTATTTT. Translation: CASSSGTQVQDTQYF. The V and J genes are TRBV6-6 and TRBJ2-3, with D perhaps TRBD2 (6 bases). Germline V lookup: CDR1 MNHNY, CDR2 SVGAGI (reference sequence). V lost 4 bases to trimming and J lost 5 bases, with 16 bases between them. CDR3 length: 15 amino acids.

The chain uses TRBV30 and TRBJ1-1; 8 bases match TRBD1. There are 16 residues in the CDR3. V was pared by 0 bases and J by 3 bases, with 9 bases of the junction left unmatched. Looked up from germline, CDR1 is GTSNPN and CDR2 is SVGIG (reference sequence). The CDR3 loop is CAWSVFRGQRDTEAFF. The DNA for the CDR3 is TGTGCCTGGAGTGTGTTCAGGGGGCAGAGGGACACTGAAGCTTTCTTT.

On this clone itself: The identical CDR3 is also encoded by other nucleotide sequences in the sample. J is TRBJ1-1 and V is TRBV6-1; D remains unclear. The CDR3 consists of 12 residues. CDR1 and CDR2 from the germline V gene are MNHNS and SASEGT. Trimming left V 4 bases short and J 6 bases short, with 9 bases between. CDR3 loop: CASSVRWAEAFF. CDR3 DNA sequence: TGTGCCAGCAGTGTTAGATGGGCTGAAGCTTTCTTT.

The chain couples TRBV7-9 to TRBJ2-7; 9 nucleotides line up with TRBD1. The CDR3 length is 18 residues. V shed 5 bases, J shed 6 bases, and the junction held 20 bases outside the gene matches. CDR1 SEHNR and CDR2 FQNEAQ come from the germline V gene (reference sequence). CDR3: CASSRSGAYRDRVSEQYF. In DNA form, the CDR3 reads TGTGCCAGCAGCCGCTCGGGGGCTTACCGGGACAGGGTTTCCGAGCAGTACTTC.

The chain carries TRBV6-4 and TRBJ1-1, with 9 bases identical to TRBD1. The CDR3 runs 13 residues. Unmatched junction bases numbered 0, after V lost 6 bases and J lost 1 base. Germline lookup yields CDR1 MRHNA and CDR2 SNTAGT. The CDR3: CASRDRGNTEAFF. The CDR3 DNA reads TGTGCCAGCAGGGACAGGGGGAACACTGAAGCTTTCTTT.

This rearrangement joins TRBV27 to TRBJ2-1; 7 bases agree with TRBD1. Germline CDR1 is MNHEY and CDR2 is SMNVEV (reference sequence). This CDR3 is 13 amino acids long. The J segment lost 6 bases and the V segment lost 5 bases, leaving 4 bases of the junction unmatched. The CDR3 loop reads CASSTTGVNEQFF. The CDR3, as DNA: TGTGCCAGCAGTACTACAGGGGTCAATGAGCAGTTCTTC.

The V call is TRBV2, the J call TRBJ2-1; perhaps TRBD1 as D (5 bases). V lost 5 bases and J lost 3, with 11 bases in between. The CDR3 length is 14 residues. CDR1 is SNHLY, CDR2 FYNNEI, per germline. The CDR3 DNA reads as TGTGCCAGCAGTTTCTTCGGACACTACAATGAGCAGTTCTTC. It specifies CASSFFGHYNEQFF.

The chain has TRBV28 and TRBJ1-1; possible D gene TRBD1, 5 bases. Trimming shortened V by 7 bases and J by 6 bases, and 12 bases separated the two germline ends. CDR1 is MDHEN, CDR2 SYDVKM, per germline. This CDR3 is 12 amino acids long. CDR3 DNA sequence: TGTGCCAGCAAGCGCCTGGGGGCTGAAGCTTTCTTT. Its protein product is CASKRLGAEAFF.